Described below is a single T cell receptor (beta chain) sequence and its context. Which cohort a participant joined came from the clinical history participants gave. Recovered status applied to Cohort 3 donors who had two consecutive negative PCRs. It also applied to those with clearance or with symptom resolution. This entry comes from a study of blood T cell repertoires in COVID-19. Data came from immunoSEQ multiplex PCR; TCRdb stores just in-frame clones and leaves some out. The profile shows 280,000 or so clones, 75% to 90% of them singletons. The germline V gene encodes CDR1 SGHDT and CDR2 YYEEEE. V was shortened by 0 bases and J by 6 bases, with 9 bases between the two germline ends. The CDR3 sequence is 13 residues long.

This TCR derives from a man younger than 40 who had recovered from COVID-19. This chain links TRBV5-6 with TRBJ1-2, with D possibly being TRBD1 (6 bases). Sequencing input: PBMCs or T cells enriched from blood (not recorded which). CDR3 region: CASSLEAGDGYTF. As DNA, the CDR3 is TGTGCCAGCAGCTTGGAGGCAGGGGATGGCTACACCTTC.